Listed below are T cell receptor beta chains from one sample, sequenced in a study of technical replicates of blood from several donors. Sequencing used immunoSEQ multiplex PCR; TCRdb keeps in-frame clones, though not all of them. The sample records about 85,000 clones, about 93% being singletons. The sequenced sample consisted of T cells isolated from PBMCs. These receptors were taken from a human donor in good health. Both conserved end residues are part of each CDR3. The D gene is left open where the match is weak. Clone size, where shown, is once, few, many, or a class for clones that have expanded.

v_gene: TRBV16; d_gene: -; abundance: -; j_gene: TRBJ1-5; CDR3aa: CASSPRLGHDNQPQHF; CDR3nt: TGTGCCAGCAGCCCTCGCCTAGGACACGACAATCAGCCCCAGCATTTT
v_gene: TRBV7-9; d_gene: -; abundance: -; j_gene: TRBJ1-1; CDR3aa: CASSFGSTVNTEAFF; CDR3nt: TGTGCCAGCAGCTTCGGCTCCACAGTGAACACTGAAGCTTTCTTT
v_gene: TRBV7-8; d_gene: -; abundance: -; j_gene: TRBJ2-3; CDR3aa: CASSLYAGMVDTQYF; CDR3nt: TGTGCCAGCAGCTTATATGCAGGGATGGTGGATACGCAGTATTTT
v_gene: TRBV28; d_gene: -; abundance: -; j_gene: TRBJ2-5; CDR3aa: CASSDSGRPETQYF; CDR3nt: TGTGCCAGCAGCGATAGTGGGAGACCCGAGACCCAGTACTTC
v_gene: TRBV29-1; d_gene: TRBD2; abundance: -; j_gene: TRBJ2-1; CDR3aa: CSVEGLAGNNEQFF; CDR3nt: TGCAGCGTGGAGGGACTAGCGGGGAACAATGAGCAGTTCTTC
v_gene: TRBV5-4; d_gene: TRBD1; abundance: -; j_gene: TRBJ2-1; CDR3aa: CASSLVPTGGNEQFF; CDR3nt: TGTGCCAGCAGCTTGGTTCCGACAGGGGGCAATGAGCAGTTCTTC
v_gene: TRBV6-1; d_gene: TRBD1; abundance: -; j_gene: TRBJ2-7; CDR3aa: CAIRDRGRHEQYF; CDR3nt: TGTGCCATACGGGACAGGGGGCGGCACGAGCAGTACTTC
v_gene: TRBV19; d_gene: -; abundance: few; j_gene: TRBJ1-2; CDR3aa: CASSYRPGAHLYGYTF; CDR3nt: TGTGCCAGTAGTTACCGTCCAGGCGCCCACCTCTATGGCTACACCTTC
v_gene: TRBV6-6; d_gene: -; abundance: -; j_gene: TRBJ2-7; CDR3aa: CASSYRAYEQYF; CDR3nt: TGTGCCAGCAGTTACCGGGCCTACGAGCAGTACTTC
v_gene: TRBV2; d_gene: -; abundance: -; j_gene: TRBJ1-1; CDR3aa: CASRPEGGTEAFF; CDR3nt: TGTGCCAGCAGGCCGGAGGGCGGCACTGAAGCTTTCTTT
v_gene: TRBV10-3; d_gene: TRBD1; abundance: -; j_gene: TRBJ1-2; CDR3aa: CAISESTGGHGYTF; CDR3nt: TGTGCCATCAGTGAGTCTACAGGGGGACATGGCTACACCTTC